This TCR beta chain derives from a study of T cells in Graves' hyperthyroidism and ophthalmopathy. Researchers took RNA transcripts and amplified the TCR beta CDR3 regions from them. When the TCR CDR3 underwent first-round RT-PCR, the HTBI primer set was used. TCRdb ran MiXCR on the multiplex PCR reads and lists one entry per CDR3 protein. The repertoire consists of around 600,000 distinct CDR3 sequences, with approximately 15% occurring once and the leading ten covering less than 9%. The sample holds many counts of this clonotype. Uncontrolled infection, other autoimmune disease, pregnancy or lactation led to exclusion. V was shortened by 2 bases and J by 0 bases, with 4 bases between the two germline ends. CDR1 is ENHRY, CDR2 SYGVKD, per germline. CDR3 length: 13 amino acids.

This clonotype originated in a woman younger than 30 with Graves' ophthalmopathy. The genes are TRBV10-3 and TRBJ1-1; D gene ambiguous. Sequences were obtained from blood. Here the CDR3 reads CAISERVNTEAFF. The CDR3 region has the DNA TGTGCCATCAGTGAGAGGGTGAACACTGAAGCTTTCTTT.